The present entry profiles one T cell receptor beta chain with its context. Its target antigen remains unknown. Per-base qualities were not stored, and no clone one base away is much larger. TCRbeta CDR3 regions were amplified from genomic DNA by means of the immunoSEQ Assay, a bias-controlled multiplex PCR. On the study's bioinformatics: Nucleated cell counts per sample were estimated from amplification of reference gene primers within the assay. Sequence reads were collapsed and filtered to measure the absolute abundance of every unique TCRbeta CDR3 rearrangement. For each sample, productive Simpson clonality was calculated by taking the square root of Simpson's diversity index across productive rearrangements. TCRdb mirrors the immuneACCESS table, restricted to in-frame sequences. Some clones are absent from its copies; in checked studies, under half trace to an unresolved V gene, and the reason for the others is unknown. The V and J calls and clone size were taken over from that table, and D and trimming were inferred from the DNA. A total of 150,000 to 200,000 clones appear in this sample, about 85% of them only once. The ten largest account for roughly 9.2% of the sample.

This sample was taken from a study of blood T cell repertoires in COVID-19 (dated by TCRdb to the early 2020s). Background for the entire study: Samples from collaborators originated in the United States, Italy and Spain and spanned both the acute and convalescent phases of COVID-19. Where HLA class I and class II types were available, the types were taken from metadata supplied by the sample provider, not from assay-based typing. Sample metadata almost always included a de-identified subject ID, COVID-19 status, age in years and sex. A freely available public database, intended as a resource for researchers studying the immune response to SARS-CoV-2, is where the repertoires were released. Subjects who had been exposed to COVID-19, were actively infected with it, or had recovered from it provided the deeply sampled blood TCRbeta repertoires that made up the dataset. Samples were obtained from the ongoing ImmuneRACE study (first 160 participants) and from roughly 1,300 subjects provided by 6 global collaborators. The prospective study material was composed of cDNA or gDNA derived from T cells, B-cell-depleted T cells, or PBMCs.

Each collaborating institution followed its own protocols to collect whole blood in K2EDTA tubes. For TCRbeta analysis, collaborator samples were shipped as frozen whole blood, as isolated PBMCs, or as DNA extracted from either sample type. General conclusions and limits of the study: Clinical and demographic metadata were provided uncurated, with the amount varying by source and participant.

The CDR3 has 15 amino acids, counting the end cysteine and phenylalanine. Kept here is only the CDR3 DNA, which spans 45 bases and is read in frame from base 1. V lost 1 base and J lost 5 bases; the stretch between them is 15 bases long. The germline V gene (reference sequence) supplies CDR1 LGHDT and CDR2 YNNKEL. The clonotype was recovered from a woman older than 75 with acute or convalescent COVID-19. The rearrangement combines TRBV3-1 (or the pseudogene TRBV3-2) with TRBJ2-7, with the D segment identity uncertain. The sample consisted of peripheral blood. The CDR3 region: CASSQGKRLPDEQYF. The DNA reads as follows: TGTGCCAGCAGCCAAGGGAAGCGCCTTCCCGACGAGCAGTACTTC.